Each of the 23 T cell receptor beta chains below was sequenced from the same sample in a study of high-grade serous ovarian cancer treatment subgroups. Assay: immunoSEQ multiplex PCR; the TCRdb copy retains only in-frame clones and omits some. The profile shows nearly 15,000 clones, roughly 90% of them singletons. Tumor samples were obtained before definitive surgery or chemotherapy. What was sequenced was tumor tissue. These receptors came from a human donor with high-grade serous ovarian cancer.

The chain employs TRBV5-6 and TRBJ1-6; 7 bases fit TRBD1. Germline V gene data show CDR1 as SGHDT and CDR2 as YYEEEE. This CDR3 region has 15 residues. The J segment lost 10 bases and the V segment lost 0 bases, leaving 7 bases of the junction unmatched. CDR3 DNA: TGTGCCAGCAGCTTGGCCGGGCAGGGGGAATCACCCCTCCACTTT. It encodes CASSLAGQGESPLHF.

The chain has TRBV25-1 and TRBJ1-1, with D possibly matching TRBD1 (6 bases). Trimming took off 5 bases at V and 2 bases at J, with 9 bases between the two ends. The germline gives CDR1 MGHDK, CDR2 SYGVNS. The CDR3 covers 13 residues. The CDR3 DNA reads TGTGCCAGCAGTCGACAGGTAAACACTGAAGCTTTCTTT. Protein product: CASSRQVNTEAFF.

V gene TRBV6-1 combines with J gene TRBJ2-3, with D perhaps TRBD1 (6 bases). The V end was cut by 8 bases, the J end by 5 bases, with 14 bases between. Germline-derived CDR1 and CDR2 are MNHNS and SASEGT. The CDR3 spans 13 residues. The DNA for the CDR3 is TGTGCCAGCGACCAGGGGCGCCAAGATACGCAGTATTTT. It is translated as CASDQGRQDTQYF.

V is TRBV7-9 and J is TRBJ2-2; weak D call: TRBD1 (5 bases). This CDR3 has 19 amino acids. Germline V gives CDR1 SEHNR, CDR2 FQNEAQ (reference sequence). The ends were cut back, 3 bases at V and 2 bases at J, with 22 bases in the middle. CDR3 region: CASSFLVGHLWRNTGELFF. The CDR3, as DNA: TGTGCCAGCAGCTTCTTAGTAGGACATTTATGGAGAAACACCGGGGAGCTGTTTTTT.

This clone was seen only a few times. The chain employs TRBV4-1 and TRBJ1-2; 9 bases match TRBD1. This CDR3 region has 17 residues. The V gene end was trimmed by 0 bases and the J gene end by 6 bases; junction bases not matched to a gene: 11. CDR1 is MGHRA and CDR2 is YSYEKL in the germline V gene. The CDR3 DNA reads TGCGCCAGCAGCCAAGACTGGGGCACAGGGGGCGCGGATGGCTACACCTTC. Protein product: CASSQDWGTGGADGYTF.

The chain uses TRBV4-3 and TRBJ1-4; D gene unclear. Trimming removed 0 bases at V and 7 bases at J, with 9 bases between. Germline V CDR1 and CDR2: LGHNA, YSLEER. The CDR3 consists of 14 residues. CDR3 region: CASSQEVRGEKLFF. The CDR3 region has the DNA TGCGCCAGCAGCCAAGAAGTCCGCGGTGAAAAACTGTTTTTT.

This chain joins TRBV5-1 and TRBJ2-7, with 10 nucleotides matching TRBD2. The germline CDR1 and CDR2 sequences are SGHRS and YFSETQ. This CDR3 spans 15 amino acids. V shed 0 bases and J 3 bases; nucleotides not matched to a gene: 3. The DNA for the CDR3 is TGCGCCAGCAGCTTGGGGCCTAGCGGGGGCTACGAGCAGTACTTC. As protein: CASSLGPSGGYEQYF. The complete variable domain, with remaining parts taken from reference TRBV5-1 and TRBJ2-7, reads KAGVTQTPRYLIKTRGQQVTLSCSPISGHRSVSWYQQTPGQGLQFLFEYFSETQRNKGNFPGRFSGRQFSNSRSEMNVSTLELGDSALYLCASSLGPSGGYEQYFGPGTRLTVT.

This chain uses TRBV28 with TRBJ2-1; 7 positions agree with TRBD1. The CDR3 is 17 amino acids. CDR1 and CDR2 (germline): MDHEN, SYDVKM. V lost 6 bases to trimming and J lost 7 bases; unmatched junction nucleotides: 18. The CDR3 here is CASSASPQRGPRNEQFF. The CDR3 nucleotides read TGTGCCAGCAGCGCATCTCCACAGAGGGGGCCGAGAAATGAGCAGTTCTTC.

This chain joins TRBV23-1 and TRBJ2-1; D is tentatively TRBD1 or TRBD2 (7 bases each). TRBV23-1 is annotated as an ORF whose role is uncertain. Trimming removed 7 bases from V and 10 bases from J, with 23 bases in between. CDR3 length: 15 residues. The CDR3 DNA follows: TGCGCCAGCACCCCGGGACAGAGCGGGGACAGCGAGCAGTTCTTC. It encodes CASTPGQSGDSEQFF.

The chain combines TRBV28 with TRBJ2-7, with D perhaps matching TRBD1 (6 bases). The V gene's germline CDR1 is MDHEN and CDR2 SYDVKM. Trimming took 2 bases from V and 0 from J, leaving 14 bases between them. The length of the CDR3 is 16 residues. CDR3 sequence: CASSLPDSDFSYEQYF. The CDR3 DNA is TGTGCCAGCAGTTTACCGGACAGTGACTTCTCCTACGAGCAGTACTTC.

The CDR3 region has the DNA TGTGCCAGCAGCGGACTAGTGCGCACAGATACGCAGTATTTT. Translating gives CASSGLVRTDTQYF. The chain employs TRBV2 and TRBJ2-3; 7 bases align to TRBD2. CDR1 is SNHLY and CDR2 is FYNNEI in the germline V gene. V trimming: 6 bases; J trimming: 1 base; junction bases outside the gene matches: 4. The CDR3 runs to 14 residues.

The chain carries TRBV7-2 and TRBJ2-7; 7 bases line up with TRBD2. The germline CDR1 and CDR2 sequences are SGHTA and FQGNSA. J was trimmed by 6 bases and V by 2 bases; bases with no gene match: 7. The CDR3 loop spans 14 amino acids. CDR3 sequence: CASSLMGGSGEQYF. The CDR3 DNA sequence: TGTGCCAGCAGCTTAATGGGGGGGAGTGGCGAGCAGTACTTC. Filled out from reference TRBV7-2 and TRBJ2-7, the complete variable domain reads GAGVSQSPSNKVTEKGKDVELRCDPISGHTALYWYRQSLGQGLEFLIYFQGNSAPDKSGLPSDRFSAERTGGSVSTLTIQRTQQEDSAVYLCASSLMGGSGEQYFGPGTRLTVT.

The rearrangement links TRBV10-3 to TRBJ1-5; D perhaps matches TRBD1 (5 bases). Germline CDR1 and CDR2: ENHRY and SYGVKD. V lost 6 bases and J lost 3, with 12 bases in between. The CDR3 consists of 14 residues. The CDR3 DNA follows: TGTGCCATCAGGGGGACCGGGCTCAATCAGCCCCAGCATTTT. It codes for CAIRGTGLNQPQHF.

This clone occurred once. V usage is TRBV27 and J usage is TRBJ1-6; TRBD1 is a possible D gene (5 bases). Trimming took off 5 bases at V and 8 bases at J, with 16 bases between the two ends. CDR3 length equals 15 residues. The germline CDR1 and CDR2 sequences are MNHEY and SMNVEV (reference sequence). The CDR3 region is CASSPRTSRHSPLHF. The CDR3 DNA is TGTGCCAGCAGTCCAAGGACATCACGGCATTCACCCCTCCACTTT.

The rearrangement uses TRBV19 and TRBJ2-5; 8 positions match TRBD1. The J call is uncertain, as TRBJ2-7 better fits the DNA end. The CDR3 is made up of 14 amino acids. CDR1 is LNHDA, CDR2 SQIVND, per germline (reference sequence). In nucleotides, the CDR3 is TGTGCCAGTAGTCGCACAGGGGGATCCTACGAGCAGTACTTC. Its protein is CASSRTGGSYEQYF.

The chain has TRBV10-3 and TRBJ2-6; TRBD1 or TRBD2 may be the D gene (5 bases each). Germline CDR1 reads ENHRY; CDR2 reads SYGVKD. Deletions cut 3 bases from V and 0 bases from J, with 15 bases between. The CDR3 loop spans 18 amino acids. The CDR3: CAISESTGGFSGANVLTF. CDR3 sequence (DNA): TGTGCCATCAGTGAATCGACTGGGGGATTCTCTGGGGCCAACGTCCTGACTTTC.

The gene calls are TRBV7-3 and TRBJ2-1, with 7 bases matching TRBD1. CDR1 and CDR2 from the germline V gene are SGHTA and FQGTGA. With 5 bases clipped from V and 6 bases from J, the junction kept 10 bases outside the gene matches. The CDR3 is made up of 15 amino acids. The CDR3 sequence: CASSKGAAVGNEQFF. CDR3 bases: TGTGCCAGCAGCAAGGGGGCCGCGGTCGGCAATGAGCAGTTCTTC.

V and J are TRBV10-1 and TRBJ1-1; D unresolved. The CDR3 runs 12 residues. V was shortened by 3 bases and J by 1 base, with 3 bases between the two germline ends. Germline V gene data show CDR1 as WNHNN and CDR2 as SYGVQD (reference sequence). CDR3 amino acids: CASSDQNTEAFF. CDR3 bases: TGCGCCAGCAGTGACCAGAACACTGAAGCTTTCTTT.

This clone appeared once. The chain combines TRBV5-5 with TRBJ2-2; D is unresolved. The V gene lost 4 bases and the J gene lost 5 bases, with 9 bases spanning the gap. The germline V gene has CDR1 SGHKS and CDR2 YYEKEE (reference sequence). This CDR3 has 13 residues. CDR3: CASSPIRTGELFF. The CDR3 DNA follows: TGTGCCAGCAGCCCGATCCGAACCGGGGAGCTGTTTTTT.

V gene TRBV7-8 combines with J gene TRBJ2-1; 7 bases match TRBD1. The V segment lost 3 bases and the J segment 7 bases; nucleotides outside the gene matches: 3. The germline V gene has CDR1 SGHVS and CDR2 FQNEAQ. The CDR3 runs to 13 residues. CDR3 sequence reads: CASSFDRVNEQFF. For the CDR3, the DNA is TGTGCCAGCAGCTTTGACAGGGTTAATGAGCAGTTCTTC.

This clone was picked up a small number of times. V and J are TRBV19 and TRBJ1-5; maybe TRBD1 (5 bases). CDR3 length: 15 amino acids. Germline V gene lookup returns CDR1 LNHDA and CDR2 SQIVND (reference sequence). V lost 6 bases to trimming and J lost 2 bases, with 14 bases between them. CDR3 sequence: CASSQGNRGNQPQHF. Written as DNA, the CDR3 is TGTGCCAGTAGCCAGGGAAATAGGGGCAATCAGCCCCAGCATTTT.

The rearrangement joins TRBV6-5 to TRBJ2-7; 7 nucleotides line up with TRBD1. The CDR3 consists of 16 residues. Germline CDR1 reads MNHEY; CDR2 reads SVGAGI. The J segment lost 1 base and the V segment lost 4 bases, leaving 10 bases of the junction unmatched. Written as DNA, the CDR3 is TGTGCCAGCAGTTGGGCTCAGGGGGACGGATCCTACGAGCAGTACTTC. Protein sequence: CASSWAQGDGSYEQYF.

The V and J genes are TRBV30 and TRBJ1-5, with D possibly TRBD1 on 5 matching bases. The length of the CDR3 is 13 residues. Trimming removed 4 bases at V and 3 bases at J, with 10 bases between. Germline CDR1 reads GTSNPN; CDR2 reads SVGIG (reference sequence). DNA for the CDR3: TGTGCCTGGAATAGACAGTCCAATCAGCCCCAGCATTTT. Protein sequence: CAWNRQSNQPQHF.